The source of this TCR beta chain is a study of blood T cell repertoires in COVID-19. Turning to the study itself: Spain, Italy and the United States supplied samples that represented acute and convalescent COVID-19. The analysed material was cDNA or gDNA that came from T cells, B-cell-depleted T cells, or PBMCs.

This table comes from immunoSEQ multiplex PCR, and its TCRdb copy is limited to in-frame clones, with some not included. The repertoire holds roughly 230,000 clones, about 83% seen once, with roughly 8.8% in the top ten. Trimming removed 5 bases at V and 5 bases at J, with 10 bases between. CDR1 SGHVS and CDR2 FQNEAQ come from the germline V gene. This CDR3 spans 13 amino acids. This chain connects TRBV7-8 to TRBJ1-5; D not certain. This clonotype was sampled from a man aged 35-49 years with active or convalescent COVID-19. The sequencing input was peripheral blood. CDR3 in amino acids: CASSRDGDQPQHF. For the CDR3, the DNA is TGTGCCAGCAGCAGAGACGGGGATCAGCCCCAGCATTTT.